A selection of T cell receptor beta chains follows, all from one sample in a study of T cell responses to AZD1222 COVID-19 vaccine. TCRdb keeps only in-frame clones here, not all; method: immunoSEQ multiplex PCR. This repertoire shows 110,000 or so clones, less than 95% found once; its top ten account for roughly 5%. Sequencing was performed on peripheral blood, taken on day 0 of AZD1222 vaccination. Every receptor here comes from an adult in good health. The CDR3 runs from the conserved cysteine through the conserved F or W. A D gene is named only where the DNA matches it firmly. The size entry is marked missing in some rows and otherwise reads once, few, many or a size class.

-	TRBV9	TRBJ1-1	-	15	CASSVATAENTEAFF	TGTGCCAGCAGCGTAGCTACGGCAGAGAACACTGAAGCTTTCTTT
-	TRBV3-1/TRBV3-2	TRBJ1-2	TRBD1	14	CASSPTGENYGYTF	TGTGCCAGCAGCCCGACAGGGGAAAACTATGGCTACACCTTC
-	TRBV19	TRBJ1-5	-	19	CASSIVSWGGPGGNQPQHF	TGTGCCAGTAGTATAGTAAGCTGGGGCGGCCCAGGGGGCAATCAGCCCCAGCATTTT
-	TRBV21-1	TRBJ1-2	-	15	CASSCQGGWSYGYTF	TGTGCCAGCAGCTGTCAGGGAGGGTGGAGCTATGGCTACACCTTC
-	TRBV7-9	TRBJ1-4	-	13	CASSHGRGAKLFF	TGTGCCAGCAGCCACGGGAGGGGGGCAAAACTGTTTTTT
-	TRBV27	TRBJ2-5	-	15	CASSFLSRPQETQYF	TGTGCCAGCAGTTTCCTTTCTCGACCTCAAGAGACCCAGTACTTC
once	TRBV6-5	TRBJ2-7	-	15	CASRLMVATPYEQYF	TGTGCCAGCAGGTTAATGGTGGCCACCCCCTACGAGCAGTACTTC
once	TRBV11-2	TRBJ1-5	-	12	CASSSQDQPQHF	TGTGCCAGCAGCTCTCAAGATCAGCCCCAGCATTTT
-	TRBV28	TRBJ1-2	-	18	CASSPNFRIPEKDYGYTF	TGTGCCAGCAGTCCGAACTTCAGAATCCCGGAGAAGGACTATGGCTACACCTTC
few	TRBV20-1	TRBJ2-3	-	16	CSASNLLAPSTDTQYF	TGCAGTGCTAGTAACCTCTTAGCGCCCAGCACAGATACGCAGTATTTT
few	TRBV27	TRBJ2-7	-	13	CASSLLGTGEQYF	TGTGCCAGCAGTTTATTGGGGACGGGGGAGCAGTACTTC
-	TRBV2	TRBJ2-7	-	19	CASSALKSISVRESYEQYF	TGTGCCAGCAGTGCCTTAAAGAGTATCTCGGTTAGGGAGTCCTACGAGCAGTACTTC
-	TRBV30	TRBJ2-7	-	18	CAWSVPSYAGAESYEQYF	TGTGCCTGGAGTGTACCTTCATACGCAGGGGCAGAGTCCTACGAGCAGTACTTC
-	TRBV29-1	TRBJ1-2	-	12	CSVEKPPYGYTF	TGCAGCGTTGAAAAACCACCTTATGGCTACACCTTC
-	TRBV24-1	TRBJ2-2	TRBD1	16	CATSEGGQGTTGELFF	TGTGCCACCAGTGAAGGGGGACAGGGTACGACCGGGGAGCTGTTTTTT
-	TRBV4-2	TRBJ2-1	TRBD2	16	CASSQDTSGRYNEQFF	TGTGCCAGCAGCCAAGACACTAGCGGGAGGTACAATGAGCAGTTCTTC